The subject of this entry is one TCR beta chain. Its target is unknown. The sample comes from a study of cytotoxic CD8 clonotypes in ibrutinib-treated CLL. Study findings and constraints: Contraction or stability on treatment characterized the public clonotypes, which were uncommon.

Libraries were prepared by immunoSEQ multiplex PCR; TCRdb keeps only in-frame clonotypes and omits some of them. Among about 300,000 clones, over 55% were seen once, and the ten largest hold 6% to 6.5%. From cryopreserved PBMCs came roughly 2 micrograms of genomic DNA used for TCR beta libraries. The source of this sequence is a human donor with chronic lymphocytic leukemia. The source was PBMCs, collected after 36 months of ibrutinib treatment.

CDR3 nucleotide sequence: TGTGCCACCAGCAGAGATAATAGCCATGGATCACCCCTCCACTTT. Translating gives CATSRDNSHGSPLHF. The genes are TRBV15 and TRBJ1-6, with D hard to call. The CDR3 sequence is 15 residues long. CDR1 and CDR2 (germline): LNHNV, YYDKDF (reference sequence). Trimming removed 0 bases from V and 10 bases from J, with 13 bases in between.